This T cell receptor (beta chain) was retrieved from a study of control samples from healthy donors and cancer patients. This table comes from immunoSEQ multiplex PCR, and its TCRdb copy is limited to in-frame clones, with some not included. This sample has nearly 35,000 clones, with 90% to 95% found just once. V lost 5 bases and J lost 2; bases outside the gene matches: 5. The CDR3 consists of 14 residues. The germline CDR1 and CDR2 sequences are WSHSY and SAAADI. Source material: PBMCs. This clonotype was obtained from a man between 40 and 49 years old with colorectal cancer. This chain links TRBV10-2 with TRBJ2-7, with 8 bases that match TRBD1. In DNA form, the CDR3 reads TGCGCCAGCAGTAGGACAGGGCCAACCTACGAGCAGTACTTC. Protein product: CASSRTGPTYEQYF.